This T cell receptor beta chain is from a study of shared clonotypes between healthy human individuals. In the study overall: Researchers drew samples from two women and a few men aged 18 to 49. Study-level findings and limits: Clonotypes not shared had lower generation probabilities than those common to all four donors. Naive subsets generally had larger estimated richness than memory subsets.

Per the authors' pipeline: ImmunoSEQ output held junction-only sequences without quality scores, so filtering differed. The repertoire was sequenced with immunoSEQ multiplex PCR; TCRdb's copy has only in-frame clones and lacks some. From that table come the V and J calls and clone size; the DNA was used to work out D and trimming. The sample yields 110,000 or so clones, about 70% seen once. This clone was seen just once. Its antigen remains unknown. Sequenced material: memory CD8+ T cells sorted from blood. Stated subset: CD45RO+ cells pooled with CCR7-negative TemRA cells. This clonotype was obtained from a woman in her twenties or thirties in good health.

The CDR3 loop reads CASSQVMGRGTEAFF. The DNA of the CDR3 is TGCGCCAGCAGCCAAGTCATGGGCCGGGGCACTGAAGCTTTCTTT. The gene calls are TRBV4-1 and TRBJ1-1; the D is unclear. Between the trimmed V and J ends, which lost 1 base and 4 bases, there was a span of 13 bases. The germline V gene encodes CDR1 MGHRA and CDR2 YSYEKL. This CDR3 contains 15 residues.